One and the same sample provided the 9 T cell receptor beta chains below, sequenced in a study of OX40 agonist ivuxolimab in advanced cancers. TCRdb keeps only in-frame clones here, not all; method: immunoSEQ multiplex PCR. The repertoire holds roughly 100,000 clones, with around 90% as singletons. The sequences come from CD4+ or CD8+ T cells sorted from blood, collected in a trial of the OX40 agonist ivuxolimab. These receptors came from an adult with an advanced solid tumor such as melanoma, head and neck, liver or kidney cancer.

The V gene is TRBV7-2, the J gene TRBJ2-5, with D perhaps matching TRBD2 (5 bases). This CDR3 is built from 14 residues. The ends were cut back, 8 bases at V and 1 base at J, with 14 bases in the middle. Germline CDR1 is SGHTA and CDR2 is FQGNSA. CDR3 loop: CASARTQIQETQYF. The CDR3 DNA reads TGTGCCAGCGCCCGGACTCAGATCCAAGAGACCCAGTACTTC.

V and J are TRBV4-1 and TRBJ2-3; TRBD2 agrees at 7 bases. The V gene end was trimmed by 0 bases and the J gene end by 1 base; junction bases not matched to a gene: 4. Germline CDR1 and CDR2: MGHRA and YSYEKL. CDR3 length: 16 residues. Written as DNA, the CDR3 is TGCGCCAGCAGCCAAGATCGTACTAGCGGCACAGATACGCAGTATTTT. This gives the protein CASSQDRTSGTDTQYF.

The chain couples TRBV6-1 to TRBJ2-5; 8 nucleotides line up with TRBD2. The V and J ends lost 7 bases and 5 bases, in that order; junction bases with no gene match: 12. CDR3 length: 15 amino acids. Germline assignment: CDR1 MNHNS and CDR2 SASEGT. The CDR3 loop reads CASIVVERGPETQYF. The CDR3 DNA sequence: TGTGCCAGCATCGTCGTCGAGCGGGGGCCCGAGACCCAGTACTTC.

CDR3: CSVDGQGDTQYF. For the CDR3, the DNA is TGCAGCGTTGATGGGCAGGGTGACACCCAGTACTTC. The chain carries TRBV29-1 and TRBJ2-5; tentative D call: TRBD1 (5 bases). CDR1 is SQVTM, CDR2 ANQGSEA, per germline. The germline V and J ends were trimmed by 3 bases and 8 bases, with 13 bases remaining between them. CDR3 length equals 12 residues. Together with reference TRBV29-1 and TRBJ2-5, the CDR3 gives the full variable domain: SAVISQKPSRDICQRGTSLTIQCQVDSQVTMMFWYRQQPGQSLTLIATANQGSEATYESGFVIDKFPISRPNLTFSTLTVSNMSPEDSSIYLCSVDGQGDTQYFGPGTRLLVL.

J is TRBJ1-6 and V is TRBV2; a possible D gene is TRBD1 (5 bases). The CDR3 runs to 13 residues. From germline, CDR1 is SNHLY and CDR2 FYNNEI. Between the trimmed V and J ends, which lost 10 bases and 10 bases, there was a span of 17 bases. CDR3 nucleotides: TGTGCCATGGGACGGACAATGGGATCACCCCTCCACTTT. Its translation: CAMGRTMGSPLHF.

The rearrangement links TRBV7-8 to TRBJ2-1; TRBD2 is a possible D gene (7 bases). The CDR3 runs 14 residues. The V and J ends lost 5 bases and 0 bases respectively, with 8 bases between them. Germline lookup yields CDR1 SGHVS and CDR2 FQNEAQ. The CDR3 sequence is CASSGGASYNEQFF. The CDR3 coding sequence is TGTGCCAGCAGCGGGGGGGCCTCCTACAATGAGCAGTTCTTC.

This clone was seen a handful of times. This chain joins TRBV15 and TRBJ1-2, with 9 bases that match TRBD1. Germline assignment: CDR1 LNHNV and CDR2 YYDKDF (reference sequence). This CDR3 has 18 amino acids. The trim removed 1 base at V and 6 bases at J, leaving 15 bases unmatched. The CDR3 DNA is TGTGCCACCAGCAGAGGCACGACACCGGGACAGGGTCCCGATGGCTACACCTTC. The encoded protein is CATSRGTTPGQGPDGYTF.

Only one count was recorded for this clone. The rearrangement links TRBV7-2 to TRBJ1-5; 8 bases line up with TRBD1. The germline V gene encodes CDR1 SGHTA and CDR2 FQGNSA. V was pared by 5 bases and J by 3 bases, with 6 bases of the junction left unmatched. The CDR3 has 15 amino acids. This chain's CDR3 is CASSIQTGDNQPQHF. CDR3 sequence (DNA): TGTGCCAGCAGCATACAGACAGGGGACAATCAGCCCCAGCATTTT. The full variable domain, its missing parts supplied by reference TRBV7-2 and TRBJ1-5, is GAGVSQSPSNKVTEKGKDVELRCDPISGHTALYWYRQSLGQGLEFLIYFQGNSAPDKSGLPSDRFSAERTGGSVSTLTIQRTQQEDSAVYLCASSIQTGDNQPQHFGDGTRLSIL.

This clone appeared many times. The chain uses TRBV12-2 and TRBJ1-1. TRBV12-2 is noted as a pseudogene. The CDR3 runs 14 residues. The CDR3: CASRLAEGYTEAFF. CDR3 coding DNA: TGTGCAAGTCGCTTAGCGGAGGGGTACACTGAAGCTTTCTTT.